This T cell receptor beta chain derives from a study of beta chain features in type 1 diabetes. Study results and caveats: Type 1 diabetes patients had TCRB CDR3s that were shorter (moderately but significantly so) in all four CD4+ subsets. Naive, central memory and Treg TCRB repertoires seemed to resemble each other more closely in patients than they did in healthy donors.

The authors reverse transcribed all of the isolated RNA, so sequencing captured expressed TCRB transcripts. Clones were read by immunoSEQ multiplex PCR, and TCRdb kept only the in-frame ones, dropping some. This table has fewer than 450,000 clones, roughly 13% appearing once. This CDR3 has 15 amino acids. The germline gives CDR1 SGHVS, CDR2 FQNEAQ. V was clipped by 1 base and J by 7 bases, with 17 bases between them. Remarks on this clone: The antigen remains undetermined.

The sequencing input was naive CD4+ T cells from blood. This clonotype originated in a young woman with type 1 diabetes. The chain links TRBV7-8 to TRBJ2-7; tentatively, D is TRBD1 (6 bases). As DNA, the CDR3 is TGTGCCAGCAGCTTAGGCCCAGGGGTAGCCTGGGAGCAGTACGTC. This codes for CASSLGPGVAWEQYV.